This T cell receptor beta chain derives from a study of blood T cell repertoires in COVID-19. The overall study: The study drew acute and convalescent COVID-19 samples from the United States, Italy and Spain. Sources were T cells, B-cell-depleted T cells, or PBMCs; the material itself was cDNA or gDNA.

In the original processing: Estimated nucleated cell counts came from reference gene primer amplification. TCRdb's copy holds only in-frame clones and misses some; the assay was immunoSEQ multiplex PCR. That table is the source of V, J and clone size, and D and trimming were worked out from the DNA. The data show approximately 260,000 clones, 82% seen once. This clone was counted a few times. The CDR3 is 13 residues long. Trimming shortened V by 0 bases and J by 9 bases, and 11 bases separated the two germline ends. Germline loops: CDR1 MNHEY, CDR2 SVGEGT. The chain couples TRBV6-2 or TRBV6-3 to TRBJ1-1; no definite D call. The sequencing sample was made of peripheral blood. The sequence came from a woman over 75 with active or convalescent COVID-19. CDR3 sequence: CASSYSGQLKAFF. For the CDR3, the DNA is TGTGCCAGCAGTTACTCTGGGCAGTTGAAAGCTTTCTTT.